Below are 8 T cell receptor beta chains sequenced from a single sample in a study of CD8+ T cells in alopecia areata. In each case, RNA was isolated and then reverse transcribed into cDNA as the sequencing template. The assay was immunoSEQ multiplex PCR, and TCRdb's table has in-frame clones only and misses some. Among 98,000 or so clones listed, 55% to 75% were seen once. The sequenced sample was CD8+ T cells sorted from blood. The source of these receptors is a human donor in good health.

This clone has just one count. In nucleotides, the CDR3 is TGTGCCAGCAGCACCGGACAGGGCAGTGCTCACGGCTACACCTTC. Amino acids: CASSTGQGSAHGYTF. The J gene is TRBJ1-2, the V gene TRBV7-9, with 8 bases fitting TRBD1. The CDR3 totals 15 residues. Trimming at V came to 5 bases and at J to 8 bases, leaving 13 bases not matched to a gene. From germline, CDR1 is SEHNR and CDR2 FQNEAQ (reference sequence).

The sample holds a few counts of this clone. The V call is TRBV28, the J call TRBJ2-5, with D possibly TRBD1 on 5 matching bases. CDR3 length: 17 amino acids. Germline V gives CDR1 MDHEN, CDR2 SYDVKM. Trimming left V 5 bases short and J 5 bases short, with 24 bases between. The CDR3 sequence is CASSLTPQLGAGETQYF. The CDR3 bases are TGTGCCAGCAGTCTAACCCCTCAGTTAGGGGCAGGGGAGACCCAGTACTTC.

This chain links TRBV28 with TRBJ2-3; D gene ambiguous. V shed 1 base and J shed 5 bases, with 4 bases lying between them. From germline, CDR1 is MDHEN and CDR2 SYDVKM. The length of the CDR3 is 12 residues. CDR3 sequence: CASSLFRDTQYF. The CDR3 coding sequence is TGTGCCAGCAGTTTATTTCGAGATACGCAGTATTTT.

The chain combines TRBV15 with TRBJ2-4; TRBD2 is a possible D gene (5 bases). Trimming removed 5 bases from V and 3 bases from J, with 14 bases in between. Germline CDR1 reads LNHNV; CDR2 reads YYDKDF (reference sequence). The CDR3 runs 15 residues. The CDR3 bases are TGTGCCACCAGCGACGGAGGCGCAGTCAAAAACATTCAGTACTTC. It specifies CATSDGGAVKNIQYF. The variable domain in full, with the rest retrieved from reference TRBV15 and TRBJ2-4, is DAMVIQNPRYQVTQFGKPVTLSCSQTLNHNVMYWYQQKSSQAPKLLFHYYDKDFNNEADTPDNFQSRRPNTSFCFLDIRSPGLGDTAMYLCATSDGGAVKNIQYFGAGTRLSVL.

This clone was picked up a small number of times. This specimen includes other DNA sequences encoding the same CDR3. The genes are TRBV13 and TRBJ1-5; no clear D. The CDR3 runs to 12 residues. With 0 bases removed from V and 7 bases from J, the gap between germline ends came to 4 bases. Germline CDR1 and CDR2: PRHDT and FYEKMQ (reference sequence). The CDR3 protein is CASSLGRQPQHF. For the CDR3, the DNA is TGTGCCAGCAGCTTAGGGAGACAGCCCCAGCATTTT.

The chain carries TRBV29-1 and TRBJ1-2; D remains ambiguous. This CDR3 is built from 14 residues. Per germline, CDR1 SQVTM and CDR2 ANQGSEA. Trimming took off 0 bases at V and 3 bases at J, with 11 bases between the two ends. The CDR3 here is CSVEDNGRYYGYTF. The DNA for the CDR3 is TGCAGCGTTGAAGATAATGGAAGGTACTATGGCTACACCTTC.

V is TRBV14 and J is TRBJ1-5; D ambiguous. V was clipped by 2 bases and J by 11 bases, with 13 bases between them. CDR1 is SGHDN and CDR2 is FVKESK in the germline V gene. The CDR3 contains 13 residues. CDR3 nucleotide sequence: TGTGCCAGCAGCCAAACTGGGGAAGCGGCCCAGCATTTT. This gives the protein CASSQTGEAAQHF.

This chain uses TRBV13 with TRBJ2-3; the match to TRBD2 covers 16 bases. The V gene end was trimmed by 4 bases and the J gene end by 3 bases; junction bases not matched to a gene: 7. The germline V gene encodes CDR1 PRHDT and CDR2 FYEKMQ (reference sequence). The CDR3 runs 18 residues. In DNA, the CDR3 is TGTGCCAGCAGCTCGGGACTAGCGGGGGGGCGAAGGACAGATACGCAGTATTTT. The encoded protein is CASSSGLAGGRRTDTQYF.